This T cell receptor (beta chain) is drawn from a study of shared clonotypes between healthy human individuals. In its sample, this clone was seen once. All donors were healthy HIV-negative adults lacking recent acute infections or vaccinations. Produced via immunoSEQ multiplex PCR; TCRdb's table is partial and in-frame only. The sample consists of about 2.4 million clones, roughly 93% of them appearing once. CDR3 length equals 15 residues. The V gene end was trimmed by 4 bases and the J gene end by 3 bases; junction bases not matched to a gene: 8. Germline V gene lookup returns CDR1 SQVTM and CDR2 ANQGSEA.

The chain is built from TRBV29-1 and TRBJ2-3; TRBD2 agrees at 9 bases. The sequencing sample was made of naive CD4+ T cells from PBMCs. The subset denotes: CD45RA+ positively selected. The TCR sequence derives from a man aged 18-30 years in good health. Some clones in this sample may be carry-over from other donors' samples. In DNA form, the CDR3 reads TGCAGCGTTGCTCGGCTAGCGGGAAATACAGATACGCAGTATTTT. It encodes CSVARLAGNTDTQYF.